This TCR beta chain is drawn from a study of CD8+ T cells in alopecia areata. This clone came up a few times. Trimming cost V 5 bases and J 2 bases, with 26 bases left between them. CDR1 is SGHRS and CDR2 is YFSETQ in the germline V gene. The CDR3 has 18 residues. RNA was extracted and reverse transcribed into cDNA as the sequencing template. Some clones are missing from TCRdb's copy, which holds only in-frame ones; the method was immunoSEQ multiplex PCR. This sample has 200,000 to 250,000 clones, with roughly two thirds found just once. The sequencing here drew on CD4+ T cells sorted from blood, taken at week 0. The receptor comes from a human donor with alopecia areata. The chain couples TRBV5-1 to TRBJ2-7, with a weak D call TRBD1 (7 bases). CDR3 region: CASRAVFRGTAIPYEQYF. The CDR3 coding sequence is TGCGCCAGCAGGGCAGTTTTTCGCGGGACAGCAATACCCTACGAGCAGTACTTC. The whole variable domain, filled in from reference TRBV5-1 and TRBJ2-7, reads KAGVTQTPRYLIKTRGQQVTLSCSPISGHRSVSWYQQTPGQGLQFLFEYFSETQRNKGNFPGRFSGRQFSNSRSEMNVSTLELGDSALYLCASRAVFRGTAIPYEQYFGPGTRLTVT.